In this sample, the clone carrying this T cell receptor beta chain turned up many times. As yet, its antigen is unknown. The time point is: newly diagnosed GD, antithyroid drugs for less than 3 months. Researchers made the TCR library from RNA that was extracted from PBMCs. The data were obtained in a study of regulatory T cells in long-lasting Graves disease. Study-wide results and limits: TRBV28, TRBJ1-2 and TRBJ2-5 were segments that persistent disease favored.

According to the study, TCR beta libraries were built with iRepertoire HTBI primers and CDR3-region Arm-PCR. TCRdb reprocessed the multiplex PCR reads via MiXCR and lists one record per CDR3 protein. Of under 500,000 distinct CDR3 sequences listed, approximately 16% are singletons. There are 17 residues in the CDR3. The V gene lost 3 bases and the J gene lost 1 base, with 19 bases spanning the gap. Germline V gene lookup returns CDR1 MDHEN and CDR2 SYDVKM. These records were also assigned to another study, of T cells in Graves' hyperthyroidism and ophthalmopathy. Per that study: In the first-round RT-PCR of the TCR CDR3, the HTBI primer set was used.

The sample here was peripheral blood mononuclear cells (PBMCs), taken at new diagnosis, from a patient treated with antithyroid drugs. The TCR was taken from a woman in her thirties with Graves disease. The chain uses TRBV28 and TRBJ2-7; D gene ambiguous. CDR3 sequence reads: CASSFPTDTVLSYEQYF. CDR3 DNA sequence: TGTGCCAGCAGTTTTCCCACTGACACCGTTTTATCCTACGAGCAGTACTTC. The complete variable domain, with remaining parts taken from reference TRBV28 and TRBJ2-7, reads DVKVTQSSRYLVKRTGEKVFLECVQDMDHENMFWYRQDPGLGLRLIYFSYDVKMKEKGDIPEGYSVSREKKERFSLILESASTNQTSMYLCASSFPTDTVLSYEQYFGPGTRLTVT.